This TCR beta chain was captured by sequencing in a study of shared clonotypes between healthy human individuals. Study-wide results and caveats: The study found about 4.6% of naive CD4 clonotypes shared across a handful of donors.

Concerning this clone itself: Its antigen is not identified.

The CDR3 is made up of 14 amino acids. CDR1 and CDR2 (germline): LNHNV, YYDKDF (reference sequence). Trimming at V came to 9 bases and at J to 8 bases, leaving 7 bases not matched to a gene. As handled by the study authors: Filtering differed, since immunoSEQ gave only junction sequences and no quality scores. Libraries were prepared by immunoSEQ multiplex PCR; TCRdb keeps only in-frame clonotypes and omits some of them. That table is the source of V, J and clone size, and D and trimming were worked out from the DNA. The sample records more than 1.2 million clones, around 98.5% being singletons. The chain has TRBV15 and TRBJ2-1; 13 bases line up with TRBD2. The sequence was obtained from a man younger than 40 in good health. Source material: naive CD4+ T cells sorted from blood. The subset denotes: CD45RA+ positively selected. CDR3 sequence (DNA): TGTGCCACAAGACGGACTAGCGGGAGTGATGAGCAGTTCTTC. It is translated as CATRRTSGSDEQFF.